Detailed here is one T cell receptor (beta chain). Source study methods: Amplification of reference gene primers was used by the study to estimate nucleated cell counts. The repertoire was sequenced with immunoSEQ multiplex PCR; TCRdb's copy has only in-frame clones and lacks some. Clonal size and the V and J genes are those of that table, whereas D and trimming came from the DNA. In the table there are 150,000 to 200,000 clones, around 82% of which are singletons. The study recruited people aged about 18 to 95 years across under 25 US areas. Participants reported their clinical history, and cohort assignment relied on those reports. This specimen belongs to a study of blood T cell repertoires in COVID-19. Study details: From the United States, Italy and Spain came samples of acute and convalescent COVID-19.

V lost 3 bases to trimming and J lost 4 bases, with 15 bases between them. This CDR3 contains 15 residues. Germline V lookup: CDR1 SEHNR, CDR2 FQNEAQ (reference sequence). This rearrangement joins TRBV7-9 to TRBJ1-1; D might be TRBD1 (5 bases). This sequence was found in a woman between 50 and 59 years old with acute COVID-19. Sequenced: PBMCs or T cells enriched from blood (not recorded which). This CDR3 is CASSLTVSAGTEAFF. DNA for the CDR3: TGTGCCAGCAGCTTGACAGTCTCCGCCGGCACTGAAGCTTTCTTT.